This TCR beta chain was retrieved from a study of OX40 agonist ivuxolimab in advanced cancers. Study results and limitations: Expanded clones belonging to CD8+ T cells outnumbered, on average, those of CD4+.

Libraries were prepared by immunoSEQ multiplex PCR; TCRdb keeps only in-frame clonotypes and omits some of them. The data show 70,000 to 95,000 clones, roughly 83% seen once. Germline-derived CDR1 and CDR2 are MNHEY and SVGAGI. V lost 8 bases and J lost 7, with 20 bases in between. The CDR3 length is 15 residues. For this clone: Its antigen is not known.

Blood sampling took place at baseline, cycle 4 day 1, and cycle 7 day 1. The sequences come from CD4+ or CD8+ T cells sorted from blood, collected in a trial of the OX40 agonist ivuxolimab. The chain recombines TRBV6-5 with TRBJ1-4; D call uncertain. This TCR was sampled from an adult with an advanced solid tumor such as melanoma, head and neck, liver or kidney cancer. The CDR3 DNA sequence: TGTGCCAGCGCACGAAAGTGGGGATCCAGTGAAAAACTGTTTTTT. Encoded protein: CASARKWGSSEKLFF.